These 29 T cell receptor beta chains originate from one sample sequenced in a study of T cell responses to AZD1222 COVID-19 vaccine. Produced via immunoSEQ multiplex PCR; TCRdb's table is partial and in-frame only. The sample lists about 90,000 clones; around nine tenths were seen once. The material sequenced was peripheral blood, taken on day 0 of MenACWY control vaccination. The receptors derive from an adult in good health.

V gene TRBV14 combines with J gene TRBJ1-2, with 8 bases that match TRBD1. This CDR3 has 15 residues. CDR1 and CDR2 (germline): SGHDN, FVKESK. V shed 2 bases and J 8 bases; nucleotides not matched to a gene: 10. This CDR3 is CASSQLLGDRSGYTF. CDR3 nucleotide sequence: TGTGCCAGCAGCCAATTACTCGGGGACAGGAGCGGCTACACCTTC.

CDR3: CASSPQAGAQIEQYF. In DNA, the CDR3 is TGTGCCAGCAGTCCCCAAGCGGGGGCCCAAATCGAGCAGTACTTC. This chain connects TRBV6-5 to TRBJ2-7; 8 positions match TRBD2. V dropped 5 bases and J dropped 6; count of bases not matched to a gene: 12. This CDR3 region has 15 residues. Germline V gene sequence: CDR1 MNHEY, CDR2 SVGAGI.

This chain connects TRBV5-1 to TRBJ2-7; 9 positions agree with TRBD1. The CDR3 runs to 15 residues. V dropped 0 bases and J dropped 5; count of bases not matched to a gene: 6. Germline V gene lookup returns CDR1 SGHRS and CDR2 YFSETQ. CDR3 region: CASSLGGTGIDEQYF. The CDR3 bases are TGCGCCAGCAGCTTGGGTGGGACAGGGATCGACGAGCAGTACTTC.

The genes are TRBV27 and TRBJ2-5; the match to TRBD2 covers 16 bases. Germline CDR1 and CDR2: MNHEY and SMNVEV (reference sequence). The CDR3 length is 16 residues. Trimming removed 4 bases from V and 5 bases from J; junction bases left unmatched: 4. CDR3 loop: CASSSMGLAGGETQYF. CDR3 DNA: TGTGCCAGCAGTTCCATGGGACTAGCGGGAGGGGAGACCCAGTACTTC.

V and J are TRBV12-3 or TRBV12-4 and TRBJ2-5; tentatively, D is TRBD1 or TRBD2 (5 bases each). V was pared by 7 bases and J by 5 bases, with 14 bases between. CDR3 length equals 13 residues. CDR3 protein: CASTFLGEETQYF. In DNA, the CDR3 is TGTGCCAGCACCTTTTTGGGGGAGGAGACCCAGTACTTC.

The genes are TRBV5-1 and TRBJ2-5; D is unresolved. CDR1 and CDR2 (germline): SGHRS, YFSETQ. The CDR3 contains 15 residues. V dropped 8 bases and J dropped 5 bases, with 22 bases sitting between them. CDR3 DNA: TGCGCCAGAGCCAGTGCTAGGGATACATTGGAGACCCAGTACTTC. Encoded protein: CARASARDTLETQYF.

The chain employs TRBV29-1 and TRBJ2-5; D may be TRBD1 (7 bases). Per germline, CDR1 SQVTM and CDR2 ANQGSEA. Trimming pared 8 bases from V and 4 bases from J, leaving 17 bases between. This CDR3 spans 13 amino acids. The CDR3 region is CSLRGGGRETQYF. In nucleotides, the CDR3 is TGCAGCCTCCGAGGAGGGGGCAGAGAGACCCAGTACTTC.

The rearrangement joins TRBV19 to TRBJ1-5, with D maybe TRBD1 (5 bases). The V and J ends lost 5 bases and 3 bases respectively, with 14 bases between them. There are 15 residues in the CDR3. Germline V gene data show CDR1 as LNHDA and CDR2 as SQIVND (reference sequence). The CDR3 bases are TGTGCCAGTAGTGTCCAGGGAACGGCCAATCAGCCCCAGCATTTT. Its protein is CASSVQGTANQPQHF.

The rearrangement links TRBV7-9 to TRBJ2-7; no firm D call. CDR1 is SEHNR, CDR2 FQNEAQ, per germline (reference sequence). There are 14 residues in the CDR3. The V end lost 5 bases, the J end lost 2 bases, and 13 bases lay between the germline ends. CDR3 bases: TGTGCCAGCAGCCTAACGGGTCCTACCTACGAGCAGTACTTC. This sequence encodes CASSLTGPTYEQYF.

J is TRBJ2-2 and V is TRBV6-6; D is unclear. V was trimmed by 9 bases and J by 8 bases, leaving 10 bases between them. Germline assignment: CDR1 MNHNY and CDR2 SVGAGI (reference sequence). The CDR3 length is 11 residues. CDR3 in DNA: TGTGCCAGGTCTTGGGGTGGGGAGCTGTTTTTT. Its translation is CARSWGGELFF.

The CDR3 loop reads CASTPGPGAGELFF. The CDR3 DNA sequence: TGTGCCAGTACCCCGGGACCGGGGGCCGGGGAGCTGTTTTTT. The V call is TRBV19, the J call TRBJ2-2, with D maybe TRBD2 (6 bases). Trimming cost V 7 bases and J 6 bases, with 15 bases left between them. Germline CDR1 and CDR2: LNHDA and SQIVND (reference sequence). CDR3 length: 14 residues.

This clone was found a few times. V gene TRBV28 combines with J gene TRBJ2-7; possibly TRBD1 for D (5 bases). This CDR3 is built from 14 residues. Trimming took 3 bases from V and 1 from J, leaving 10 bases between them. From germline, CDR1 is MDHEN and CDR2 SYDVKM. The CDR3 loop reads CASSLPDKSYEQYF. As DNA, the CDR3 is TGTGCCAGCAGTTTGCCGGACAAATCCTACGAGCAGTACTTC.

The chain recombines TRBV10-3 with TRBJ2-5; D perhaps matches TRBD1 (6 bases). The CDR3 runs 12 residues. V lost 10 bases and J 1 base, leaving 10 bases between the germline ends. Germline CDR1 and CDR2: ENHRY and SYGVKD. CDR3 region: CATRDIQETQYF. The CDR3 bases are TGTGCCACTCGGGACATCCAAGAGACCCAGTACTTC.

The chain employs TRBV6-5 and TRBJ2-2; D possibly uses TRBD1 or TRBD2 (5 bases each). The V gene lost 0 bases and the J gene lost 4 bases, with 12 bases spanning the gap. The CDR3 consists of 16 residues. CDR1 and CDR2 from the germline V gene are MNHEY and SVGAGI. CDR3 coding DNA: TGTGCCAGCAGTTACTCGGCAGGGACCGGCACCGGGGAGCTGTTTTTT. Translated: CASSYSAGTGTGELFF.

The rearrangement joins TRBV6-5 to TRBJ1-1; 8 bases are shared with TRBD1. CDR1 is MNHEY, CDR2 SVGAGI, per germline. Unmatched junction bases numbered 7, after V lost 6 bases and J lost 4 bases. The CDR3 length is 14 residues. CDR3 DNA: TGTGCCAGCAGCTTCAGGGGGCAAGGCACTGAAGCTTTCTTT. Translated, it gives CASSFRGQGTEAFF.

The CDR3 sequence: CASSKSGTGVDEQYF. In nucleotides, the CDR3 is TGTGCCAGCAGCAAGTCCGGGACAGGGGTTGACGAGCAGTACTTC. The chain employs TRBV7-3 and TRBJ2-7; 10 positions match TRBD1. The CDR3 spans 15 residues. Looked up from germline, CDR1 is SGHTA and CDR2 is FQGTGA. V shed 5 bases and J 5 bases; nucleotides not matched to a gene: 9.

The chain combines TRBV28 with TRBJ2-4; D tentatively fits TRBD1 or TRBD2 (6 bases each). This CDR3 contains 13 residues. Germline V gives CDR1 MDHEN, CDR2 SYDVKM. V lost 6 bases and J lost 8, with 14 bases in between. This chain's CDR3 is CASRTTGRHIQYF. The DNA for the CDR3 is TGTGCCAGCAGAACTACAGGGAGGCACATTCAGTACTTC. The complete variable domain, with remaining parts taken from reference TRBV28 and TRBJ2-4, reads DVKVTQSSRYLVKRTGEKVFLECVQDMDHENMFWYRQDPGLGLRLIYFSYDVKMKEKGDIPEGYSVSREKKERFSLILESASTNQTSMYLCASRTTGRHIQYFGAGTRLSVL.

The gene calls are TRBV18 and TRBJ1-5; no definite D call. The V and J ends lost 1 base and 4 bases respectively, with 8 bases between them. The CDR3 loop spans 14 amino acids. The germline V gene has CDR1 KGHSH and CDR2 LQKENI. CDR3 residues: CASSPRPLNQPQHF. In DNA form, the CDR3 reads TGTGCCAGCTCACCACGACCGCTTAATCAGCCCCAGCATTTT.

The rearrangement uses TRBV1 and TRBJ1-3. TRBV1 has pseudogene status. The CDR3 covers 17 residues. This chain's CDR3 is CTSSHGGEDGSGNTIYF. Here the CDR3 DNA reads TGCACCAGCAGCCATGGAGGGGAGGATGGCTCTGGAAACACCATATATTTT.

This clone was observed a few times. The gene calls are TRBV6-6 and TRBJ2-1; TRBD2 aligns across 12 bases. V trimming: 0 bases; J trimming: 8 bases; junction bases outside the gene matches: 2. The CDR3 is made up of 15 amino acids. The germline V gene encodes CDR1 MNHNY and CDR2 SVGAGI (reference sequence). CDR3 nucleotide sequence: TGTGCCAGCAGTTACTCGACTAGCGGGAGCTATGAGCAGTTCTTC. Translation gives CASSYSTSGSYEQFF.

The chain links TRBV5-4 to TRBJ2-3; a weak D match, TRBD2 (6 bases). The V end lost 0 bases, the J end lost 0 bases, and 11 bases lay between the germline ends. The germline V gene encodes CDR1 SGHNT and CDR2 YYREEE (reference sequence). This CDR3 spans 16 amino acids. As DNA, the CDR3 is TGTGCCAGCAGCTTGGATAGCGGATCTAGCACAGATACGCAGTATTTT. It is translated as CASSLDSGSSTDTQYF. Using reference TRBV5-4 and TRBJ2-3 for the parts outside the CDR3, the full variable domain is ETGVTQSPTHLIKTRGQQVTLRCSSQSGHNTVSWYQQALGQGPQFIFQYYREEENGRGNFPPRFSGLQFPNYSSELNVNALELDDSALYLCASSLDSGSSTDTQYFGPGTRLTVL.

The chain is built from TRBV21-1 and TRBJ1-6; the listed D gene, TRBD1, was not tested against the DNA. TRBV21-1 is marked as a pseudogene. The CDR3 is 15 amino acids. The CDR3, as DNA: TGTGCCAGCAGACCGACAGGGCCCCTGAATTCACCCCTCCACTTT. Protein: CASRPTGPLNSPLHF.

This clone was recorded once. V gene TRBV7-4 combines with J gene TRBJ1-5; D gene unclear. Germline-derived CDR1 and CDR2 are SGHVT and SQSDAQ. Trimming cost V 1 base and J 4 bases, with 14 bases left between them. The CDR3 covers 16 residues. The CDR3: CASSLERAVLNQPQHF. CDR3 nucleotide sequence: TGTGCCAGCAGCTTAGAAAGGGCAGTTTTGAATCAGCCCCAGCATTTT.

This clone turned up a few times. Germline and junction disagree at one end, which may indicate a read error. V is TRBV7-8 and J is TRBJ2-7; possibly TRBD2 for D (6 bases). In germline, CDR1 is SGHVS, CDR2 FQNEAQ. This CDR3 region has 14 residues. The chain's CDR3 is CASSVAASSYEQYF. Here the CDR3 DNA reads TGTGCCAGCAGCGTAGCGGCAAGCTCCTACGAGCAGTACTTC.

This chain uses TRBV6-5 with TRBJ2-5; 10 bases agree with TRBD1. V lost 5 bases to trimming and J lost 5 bases; unmatched junction nucleotides: 8. Germline CDR1 is MNHEY and CDR2 is SVGAGI. The CDR3 has 15 amino acids. The CDR3 is CASSPRQGAWETQYF. The CDR3 nucleotides are TGTGCCAGCAGTCCCCGACAGGGGGCTTGGGAGACCCAGTACTTC.

The chain is built from TRBV6-2 or TRBV6-3 and TRBJ1-2; D not certain. The germline V gene encodes CDR1 MNHEY and CDR2 SVGEGT. V lost 1 base and J lost 8, with 14 bases in between. The CDR3 extends over 14 amino acids. The CDR3 reads CASSYLSPSDGYTF. CDR3 nucleotide sequence: TGTGCCAGCAGTTACTTGTCTCCCAGCGACGGCTACACCTTC.

The V gene is TRBV28, the J gene TRBJ2-3; 7 positions match TRBD1. This CDR3 is 16 amino acids long. Trimming removed 4 bases from V and 1 base from J; junction bases left unmatched: 8. Germline loops: CDR1 MDHEN, CDR2 SYDVKM. CDR3 nucleotide sequence: TGTGCCAGCAGTTCACAGGGGTATGAAGGCACAGATACGCAGTATTTT. As protein: CASSSQGYEGTDTQYF.

The chain uses TRBV11-2 and TRBJ2-7; 9 positions agree with TRBD1. The CDR3 runs to 15 residues. The germline gives CDR1 SGHAT, CDR2 FQNNGV. V shed 1 base and J 5 bases; nucleotides not matched to a gene: 6. CDR3 loop: CASSLVGTGLDEQYF. In DNA form, the CDR3 reads TGTGCCAGCAGCTTAGTGGGGACAGGGCTCGACGAGCAGTACTTC.

This clone was recorded only once. V gene TRBV7-9 combines with J gene TRBJ1-5, with 7 nucleotides matching TRBD1. This CDR3 is 13 amino acids long. CDR1 is SEHNR and CDR2 is FQNEAQ in the germline V gene (reference sequence). The V and J ends lost 5 bases and 5 bases, in that order; junction bases with no gene match: 3. The DNA for the CDR3 is TGTGCCAGCAGCCCCACAGGGGATCAGCCCCAGCATTTT. This sequence encodes CASSPTGDQPQHF.